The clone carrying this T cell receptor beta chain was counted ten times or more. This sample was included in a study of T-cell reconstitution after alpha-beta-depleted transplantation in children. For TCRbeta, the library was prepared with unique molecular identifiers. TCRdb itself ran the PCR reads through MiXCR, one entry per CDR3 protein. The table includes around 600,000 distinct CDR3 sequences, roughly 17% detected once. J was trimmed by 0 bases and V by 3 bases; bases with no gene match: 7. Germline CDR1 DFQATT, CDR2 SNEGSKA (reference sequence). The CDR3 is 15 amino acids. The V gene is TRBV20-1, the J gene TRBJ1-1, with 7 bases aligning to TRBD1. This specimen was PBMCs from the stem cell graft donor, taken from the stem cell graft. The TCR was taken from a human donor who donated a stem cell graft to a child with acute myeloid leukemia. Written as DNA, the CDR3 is TGCAGTGCTAGTAACAGGGGAGCCATGAACACTGAAGCTTTCTTT. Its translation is CSASNRGAMNTEAFF.